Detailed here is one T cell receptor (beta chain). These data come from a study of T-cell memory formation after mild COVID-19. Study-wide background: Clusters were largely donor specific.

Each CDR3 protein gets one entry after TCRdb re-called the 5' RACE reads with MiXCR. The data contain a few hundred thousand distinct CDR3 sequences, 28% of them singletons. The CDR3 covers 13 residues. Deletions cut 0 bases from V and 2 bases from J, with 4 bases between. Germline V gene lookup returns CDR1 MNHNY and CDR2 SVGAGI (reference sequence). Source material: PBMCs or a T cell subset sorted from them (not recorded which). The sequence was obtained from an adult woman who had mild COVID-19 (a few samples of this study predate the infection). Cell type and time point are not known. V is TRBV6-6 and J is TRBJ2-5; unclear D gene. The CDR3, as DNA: TGTGCCAGCAGTTACTCAGAGCAAGAGACCCAGTACTTC. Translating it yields CASSYSEQETQYF.